The rows below give T cell receptor beta chains drawn from one sample of a study of blood T cell repertoires in COVID-19. TCRdb's copy holds only in-frame clones and misses some; the assay was immunoSEQ multiplex PCR. Of under 300,000 clones in the sample, roughly 91% were seen once. Source material: PBMCs or T cells enriched from blood (not recorded which). The receptors derive from a man between 35 and 55 years old who had recovered from COVID-19. CDR3s include the opening cysteine and the closing phenylalanine or tryptophan. A D gene is named only where the DNA matches it firmly. Rows may omit the clone size; those that give it use once, few, many or a size class.

clone size,V gene,D gene,J gene,CDR3 length,CDR3 DNA,CDR3 protein
-,TRBV7-3,TRBD2,TRBJ2-1,17,TGTGCCAGCAGCTTTTTGGGGGGAGCGGGATCCTACAATGAGCAGTTCTTC,CASSFLGGAGSYNEQFF
once,TRBV18,-,TRBJ2-7,15,TGTGCCAGCTCACCACCTCGGGACACCACCTACGAGCAGTACTTC,CASSPPRDTTYEQYF
-,TRBV7-9,-,TRBJ1-2,15,TGTGCCAGCAGCCTACCCGGGATTTACTCCTATGGCTACACCTTC,CASSLPGIYSYGYTF
-,TRBV5-5,TRBD2,TRBJ2-3,16,TGTGCCAGCAGCTTGACGAGCGGGGCGAGCACAGATACGCAGTATTTT,CASSLTSGASTDTQYF
-,TRBV5-8,-,TRBJ1-5,15,TGTGCCAGCAGCTTGGCCCGGGGTTTCGGGGGGCCCCAGCATTTT,CASSLARGFGGPQHF
-,TRBV6-6,-,TRBJ1-1,11,TGTGCCAGCAGACAGTCGACTGAAGCTTTCTTT,CASRQSTEAFF
-,TRBV7-8,-,TRBJ1-5,15,TGTGCCAGCAGCCCCCAAGGGGGAGAGGGCCAGCCCCAGCATTTT,CASSPQGGEGQPQHF
-,TRBV7-2,-,TRBJ1-2,15,TGTGCCAGCAGCTTCACCCGGGGGGCTGACTATGGCTACACCTTC,CASSFTRGADYGYTF
-,TRBV6-5,TRBD1,TRBJ1-1,15,TGTGCCAGCAGCGACAGGGGGGCGATCAACACTGAAGCTTTCTTT,CASSDRGAINTEAFF
-,TRBV27,-,TRBJ1-6,15,TGTGCCAGCAGTTTGAAGGGGCTGTGGAATTCACCCCTCCACTTT,CASSLKGLWNSPLHF
-,TRBV2,TRBD1,TRBJ1-1,15,TGTGCCAGCAGTGGCCGGAGGGACAGGGGACCTGAAGCTTTCTTT,CASSGRRDRGPEAFF
-,TRBV7-2,TRBD2,TRBJ2-2,14,TGTGCCAGCAGCTTAGCAGCGGGAGCCGGGGAGCTGTTTTTT,CASSLAAGAGELFF
-,TRBV30,-,TRBJ1-4,16,TGTGCCTGGAGTTCTAGGCGACAGGTGCTTAATGAAAAACTGTTTTTT,CAWSSRRQVLNEKLFF
-,TRBV3-1/TRBV3-2,-,TRBJ1-5,13,TGTGCCAGCAGCCAAGCCCAAAATCAGCCCCAGCATTTT,CASSQAQNQPQHF
-,TRBV29-1,TRBD1,TRBJ1-2,12,TGCAGCGCCTGGGCGGCAGGGGGACGGGAAACCTTC,CSAWAAGGRETF
-,TRBV3-1/TRBV3-2,TRBD2,TRBJ2-7,17,TGTGCCAGCAGCCAGAGGTTGGGTTGGACTAGGGCTTACGAGCAGTACTTC,CASSQRLGWTRAYEQYF
-,TRBV6-2/TRBV6-3,TRBD1,TRBJ1-1,15,TGTGCCAGCAGTTACTTGAGGACAGGGTCCACTGAAGCTTTCTTT,CASSYLRTGSTEAFF
-,TRBV7-2,-,TRBJ1-5,15,TGTGCCAGCAGCTTAGTTACAGGGAGCAATCAGCCCCAGCATTTT,CASSLVTGSNQPQHF
-,TRBV9,-,TRBJ1-2,15,TGTGCCAGCAGACCCCGGGTAGGGGCGATCTGGGGCTACACCTTC,CASRPRVGAIWGYTF
-,TRBV10-2,-,TRBJ1-6,15,TGCGCCAGCAGTAAGGACAGTAACTATAATTCACCCCTCCACTTT,CASSKDSNYNSPLHF
-,TRBV6-1,-,TRBJ1-5,15,TGTGCCAGCAGTGAAGAAGGAGTATCCCATCAGCCCCAGCATTTT,CASSEEGVSHQPQHF
once,TRBV7-3,TRBD2,TRBJ2-1,15,TGTGCCAGCAGCTTACTCGGGGGGGCTTACAATGAGCAGTTCTTC,CASSLLGGAYNEQFF
-,TRBV10-1,TRBD2,TRBJ2-1,20,TGCGCCAGCAGCGGACTAGCGGGGGACTATCTGGGCGGCCCCTACAATGAGCAGTTCTTC,CASSGLAGDYLGGPYNEQFF
-,TRBV5-1,TRBD2,TRBJ2-3,16,TGCGCCAGCACGATGCTAGCGGGATTTGGCACAGATACGCAGTATTTT,CASTMLAGFGTDTQYF
-,TRBV6-1,-,TRBJ2-2,16,TGTGCCAGCAGTGAATATACAGGGACGAACACCGGGGAGCTGTTTTTT,CASSEYTGTNTGELFF
-,TRBV7-9,-,TRBJ2-7,12,TGTGCCAGCAGCTCCGAGGTCTACGAGCAGTACTTC,CASSSEVYEQYF
-,TRBV13,TRBD1,TRBJ2-1,16,TGTGCCAGCAGCTTAGTCCGGGACAGGGTATACAATGAGCAGTTCTTC,CASSLVRDRVYNEQFF
once,TRBV28,TRBD1,TRBJ1-5,15,TGTGCCAGCAGCCTACAGGGGGACGGCATTCAGCCCCAGCATTTT,CASSLQGDGIQPQHF
once,TRBV4-1,-,TRBJ2-5,15,TGCGCCAGCAGCTCTAACCCACCAGGGCAAGAGACCCAGTACTTC,CASSSNPPGQETQYF
-,TRBV29-1,TRBD1,TRBJ1-1,13,TGCAGCGGGGGGAAGGACAGGCGAACTGAAGCTTTCTTT,CSGGKDRRTEAFF
-,TRBV11-1,TRBD1,TRBJ1-6,15,TGTGCCAGCAGCCCAAGGACAGGTCATAATTCACCCCTCCACTTT,CASSPRTGHNSPLHF
-,TRBV10-2,-,TRBJ2-3,15,TGCGCCAGCAGTGAAAATCAAGGGGGATTCGATACGCAGTATTTT,CASSENQGGFDTQYF
-,TRBV14,TRBD1,TRBJ2-6,15,TGTGCCAGCAGCCTACAGGGGCCTGGGGCCAACGTCCTGACTTTC,CASSLQGPGANVLTF
-,TRBV19,-,TRBJ1-1,14,TGTGCCAGTAGTATAGATCAGGTCTCCACTGAAGCTTTCTTT,CASSIDQVSTEAFF
few,TRBV6-5,-,TRBJ1-5,13,TGTGCCAGCAGAAACAGTTTAAATCAGCCCCAGCATTTT,CASRNSLNQPQHF
-,TRBV7-8,TRBD1,TRBJ1-2,16,TGTGCCAGCAGCCAACCCAGGACAGGCGTAGACTATGGCTACACCTTC,CASSQPRTGVDYGYTF
-,TRBV10-2,-,TRBJ1-3,14,TGCGCCAGCAACGACGGAGGCTCTGGAAACACCATATATTTT,CASNDGGSGNTIYF
-,TRBV4-1,-,TRBJ1-2,14,TGCGCCAGCAGCTCGCCCCGACAGCCCTATGGCTACACCTTC,CASSSPRQPYGYTF
-,TRBV11-2,-,TRBJ1-2,14,TGTGCCAGCAGCCCTATCGCAGGGTACTATGGCTACACCTTC,CASSPIAGYYGYTF
-,TRBV14,TRBD2,TRBJ2-3,18,TGTGCCAGCAGCCAAGATTTTCGAGCGGGAGCAAAAAGAGATACGCAGTATTTT,CASSQDFRAGAKRDTQYF
-,TRBV11-3,TRBD1,TRBJ1-4,14,TGTGCCAGCAGCTTCGTAGGGGGCTATGAAAAACTGTTTTTT,CASSFVGGYEKLFF
-,TRBV5-1,TRBD1,TRBJ1-2,14,TGCGCCAGCAGCTACGGACAGGCTAACTATGGCTACACCTTC,CASSYGQANYGYTF
-,TRBV19,TRBD2,TRBJ2-1,15,TGTGCCAGTAGTAATAAGCGGGGGGGAAACAATGAGCAGTTCTTC,CASSNKRGGNNEQFF
-,TRBV28,TRBD1,TRBJ2-1,16,TGTGCCAGCGATGACCCGGGACAGTACTCCTACAATGAGCAGTTCTTC,CASDDPGQYSYNEQFF
once,TRBV3-1/TRBV3-2,TRBD1,TRBJ2-1,14,TGTGCCAGCAGCACCTGGACAGGCGGCAATGAGCAGTTCTTC,CASSTWTGGNEQFF
-,TRBV5-1,TRBD2,TRBJ2-1,13,TGCGCCAGCAGCTGGACTAGCTTTAATGAGCAGTTCTTC,CASSWTSFNEQFF
-,TRBV6-5,-,TRBJ1-5,13,TGTGCCAGCGGAGGCCTGAGCAATCAGCCCCAGCATTTT,CASGGLSNQPQHF
-,TRBV6-7,TRBD1,TRBJ1-2,18,TGTGCCAGCAGATGCGACCGGGACAGCGTTCCAGCTAACTATGGCTACACCTTC,CASRCDRDSVPANYGYTF
-,TRBV7-2,-,TRBJ2-3,15,TGTGCCAGCAGCTTAGCAAGTCTAGCCATGGATACGCAGTATTTT,CASSLASLAMDTQYF
-,TRBV7-9,-,TRBJ1-6,15,TGTGCCAGCAGCTTATGGGAGGGACGGAATTCACCCCTCCACTTT,CASSLWEGRNSPLHF
-,TRBV19,-,TRBJ1-3,13,TGTGCCAGTATAGCGAGCTCTGGAAACACCATATATTTT,CASIASSGNTIYF
-,TRBV3-1/TRBV3-2,-,TRBJ2-2,18,TGTGCCACCACGCTTCTCCCGTCTAGCGATCCGAACACCGGGGAGCTGTTTTTT,CATTLLPSSDPNTGELFF
-,TRBV7-6,-,TRBJ1-1,16,TGTGCCAGCAGCTTATCTTTGCGACTTGGGGACTCTGAAGCTTTCTTT,CASSLSLRLGDSEAFF
-,TRBV6-2/TRBV6-3,-,TRBJ2-5,16,TGTGCCAGCAGTTTAACAGGGACCCGACCTCAAGAGACCCAGTACTTC,CASSLTGTRPQETQYF